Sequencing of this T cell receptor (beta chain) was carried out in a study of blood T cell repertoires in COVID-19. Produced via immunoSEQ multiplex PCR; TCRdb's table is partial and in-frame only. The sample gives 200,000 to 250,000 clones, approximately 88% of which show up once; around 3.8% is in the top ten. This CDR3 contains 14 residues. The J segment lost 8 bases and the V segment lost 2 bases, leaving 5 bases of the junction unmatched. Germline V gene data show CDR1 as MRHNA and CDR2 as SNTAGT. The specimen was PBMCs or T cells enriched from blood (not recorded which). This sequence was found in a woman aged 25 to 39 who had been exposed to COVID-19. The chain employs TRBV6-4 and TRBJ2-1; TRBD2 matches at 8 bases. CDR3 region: CASSDGTSLYEQFF. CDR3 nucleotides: TGTGCCAGCAGTGACGGGACTAGTCTCTATGAGCAGTTCTTC.